This entry lists 19 T cell receptor beta chains sequenced from one sample in a study of radiotherapy plus CTLA-4 blockade in lung cancer. Clones were sequenced by immunoSEQ multiplex PCR, and TCRdb holds only the in-frame ones, with some missing. The sample has more than 90,000 clones; just over 85% are singletons. The sequencing here drew on peripheral blood, taken from a patient treated with radiotherapy plus ipilimumab. The receptors were gathered from a human donor with non-small cell lung cancer that progressed on radiotherapy plus ipilimumab.

This clone has a single count. V usage is TRBV10-3 and J usage is TRBJ1-2, with 7 positions matching TRBD1. Germline CDR1 is ENHRY and CDR2 is SYGVKD. This CDR3 is 16 amino acids long. V lost 2 bases, J lost 4 bases, and 10 bases stayed unmatched. CDR3 loop: CAISEGGQRLIYGYTF. CDR3 sequence (DNA): TGTGCCATCAGTGAGGGGGGACAGAGGTTAATCTATGGCTACACCTTC.

The rearrangement links TRBV5-4 to TRBJ2-2; weak D call: TRBD1 (5 bases). This CDR3 spans 13 amino acids. V lost 2 bases to trimming and J lost 11 bases, with 13 bases between them. CDR1 SGHNT and CDR2 YYREEE come from the germline V gene (reference sequence). CDR3 sequence (DNA): TGTGCCAGCAGCTTAAGGGGTGGAGTCGAGCTGTTTTTT. Translating it yields CASSLRGGVELFF.

The gene calls are TRBV5-5 and TRBJ1-2; 9 bases match TRBD1. Germline V gene sequence: CDR1 SGHKS, CDR2 YYEKEE (reference sequence). The V gene end was trimmed by 0 bases and the J gene end by 5 bases; junction bases not matched to a gene: 5. There are 15 residues in the CDR3. The CDR3 loop is CASSLGDRVVYGYTF. CDR3 DNA sequence: TGTGCCAGCAGCTTGGGGGACAGGGTCGTTTATGGCTACACCTTC.

The rearrangement joins TRBV2 to TRBJ2-7; 7 bases map to TRBD1. The germline gives CDR1 SNHLY, CDR2 FYNNEI. There are 14 residues in the CDR3. The V gene end was trimmed by 5 bases and the J gene end by 6 bases; junction bases not matched to a gene: 10. DNA for the CDR3: TGTGCCAGCAGTTACAGGGGCGGCCACTCCGAGCAGTACTTC. It translates to CASSYRGGHSEQYF.

The chain joins TRBV5-1 to TRBJ1-4; 8 bases map to TRBD1. CDR3 size: 17 residues. V trimming: 0 bases; J trimming: 2 bases; junction bases outside the gene matches: 6. CDR1 is SGHRS and CDR2 is YFSETQ in the germline V gene. CDR3 nucleotide sequence: TGCGCCAGCAGCTTGGGACACAGGGGGGCGACTAATGAAAAACTGTTTTTT. This gives the protein CASSLGHRGATNEKLFF.

This clone was recorded once. The J gene is TRBJ2-1, the V gene TRBV5-4; no definite D call. This CDR3 is built from 11 residues. CDR1 and CDR2 (germline): SGHNT, YYREEE (reference sequence). Deletions cut 0 bases from V and 10 bases from J, with 5 bases between. CDR3 nucleotides: TGTGCCAGCAGCTTGGGGCGCGAGCAGTTCTTC. Encoded protein: CASSLGREQFF.

The chain joins TRBV6-1 to TRBJ1-4, with 8 bases lining up with TRBD1. Losses at the gene ends were 6 bases for V and 5 bases for J; bases not matched to a gene: 8. Germline V gives CDR1 MNHNS, CDR2 SASEGT. The CDR3 runs to 15 residues. CDR3 bases: TGTGCCAGCAGCGTACTACAGGGGGGGAATGAAAAACTGTTTTTT. Its protein product is CASSVLQGGNEKLFF.

This chain uses TRBV28 with TRBJ1-5; D is uncertain. Germline-derived CDR1 and CDR2 are MDHEN and SYDVKM. This CDR3 comprises 13 residues. Trimming took off 5 bases at V and 1 base at J, with 6 bases between the two ends. CDR3 region: CASSGPSNQPQHF. CDR3 coding DNA: TGTGCCAGCAGTGGACCGAGCAATCAGCCCCAGCATTTT.

The J gene is TRBJ1-2, the V gene TRBV10-3; D is uncertain. The CDR3 sequence is 13 residues long. Trimming cost V 1 base and J 7 bases, with 10 bases left between them. CDR1 is ENHRY, CDR2 SYGVKD, per germline. CDR3 residues: CAISEFPAGGYTF. CDR3 bases: TGTGCCATCAGTGAGTTTCCGGCCGGTGGCTACACCTTC.

Comments on this clone: This specimen includes other DNA sequences encoding the same CDR3. The rearrangement links TRBV9 to TRBJ2-3; D not resolved. V lost 0 bases and J 9 bases, leaving 8 bases between the germline ends. Per germline, CDR1 SGDLS and CDR2 YYNGEE. This CDR3 is built from 12 residues. CDR3 loop: CASSVGTDTQYF. The CDR3 DNA reads TGTGCCAGCAGCGTAGGCACTGACACGCAGTATTTT.

The chain couples TRBV7-8 to TRBJ2-1, with D perhaps TRBD1 (5 bases). Germline V gene data show CDR1 as SGHVS and CDR2 as FQNEAQ. V was cut by 3 bases and J by 6 bases, with 21 bases left in between. The CDR3 loop spans 17 amino acids. CDR3 in amino acids: CASSFVLQGIGFNEQFF. CDR3 sequence (DNA): TGTGCCAGCAGCTTCGTACTTCAGGGAATCGGCTTCAATGAGCAGTTCTTC.

The rearrangement links TRBV27 to TRBJ2-2; 7 bases fit TRBD1. The CDR3 spans 15 residues. With V trimmed by 5 bases and J by 4 bases, 7 bases remained unmatched. CDR1 MNHEY and CDR2 SMNVEV come from the germline V gene (reference sequence). The CDR3 is CASSPDRVSTGELFF. The CDR3, as DNA: TGTGCCAGCAGTCCTGACAGGGTTTCCACCGGGGAGCTGTTTTTT.

CDR3 coding DNA: TGTGCCAGCTCCGTACAGGGAACTAATGAAAAACTGTTTTTT. Protein: CASSVQGTNEKLFF. This chain uses TRBV18 with TRBJ1-4; tentative D call: TRBD1 (6 bases). Germline CDR1 is KGHSH and CDR2 is LQKENI. V gave up 6 bases and J gave up 1 base, with 9 bases separating them. CDR3 length: 14 residues.

The chain is built from TRBV5-1 and TRBJ1-2, with D uncertain. CDR3 length: 16 residues. V lost 5 bases to trimming and J lost 7 bases, with 24 bases between them. Germline CDR1 and CDR2: SGHRS and YFSETQ. The DNA of the CDR3 is TGCGCCAGCAGGGGCGAGGCCTGGTCTTCGGGGAGTGGCTACACCTTC. As protein: CASRGEAWSSGSGYTF.

This clone was seen a handful of times. This rearrangement joins TRBV5-1 to TRBJ2-7; 8 bases map to TRBD1. This CDR3 spans 13 amino acids. Looked up from germline, CDR1 is SGHRS and CDR2 is YFSETQ. J gave up 7 bases and V 3 bases, and 6 bases lay outside the gene matches. In DNA, the CDR3 is TGCGCCAGCAGCTATGGACAGGGCGTGGAGCAGTACTTC. The encoded protein is CASSYGQGVEQYF.

This chain joins TRBV7-9 and TRBJ2-1; 8 bases map to TRBD2. The CDR3 is made up of 13 amino acids. The V segment lost 5 bases and the J segment 12 bases; nucleotides outside the gene matches: 9. CDR1 and CDR2 from the germline V gene are SEHNR and FQNEAQ (reference sequence). CDR3 in DNA: TGTGCCAGCAGCCCCCAGCGGGAGTCACGGCAGTTCTTC. This gives the protein CASSPQRESRQFF.

This rearrangement joins TRBV18 to TRBJ2-7; no firm D call. CDR3 length: 15 amino acids. Germline V gene data show CDR1 as KGHSH and CDR2 as LQKENI. Trimming removed 3 bases at V and 7 bases at J, with 19 bases between. CDR3 DNA sequence: TGTGCCAGCTCACCTTCGTTGACCACGGAGAGAGAGCAGTACTTC. Protein: CASSPSLTTEREQYF.

J is TRBJ1-1 and V is TRBV6-5, with D perhaps matching TRBD1 (5 bases). The CDR3 covers 13 residues. Germline V gene sequence: CDR1 MNHEY, CDR2 SVGAGI. V was pared by 6 bases and J by 3 bases, with 11 bases between. CDR3 sequence: CASSRETDTEAFF. In DNA form, the CDR3 reads TGTGCCAGCAGCCGAGAGACAGACACTGAAGCTTTCTTT.

A single count supports this clone. The rearrangement uses TRBV6-1 and TRBJ2-7; D is unclear. Germline loops: CDR1 MNHNS, CDR2 SASEGT. Between the trimmed V and J ends, which lost 3 bases and 3 bases, there was a span of 3 bases. The CDR3 is 11 residues long. CDR3 protein: CASSDGYEQYF. In nucleotides, the CDR3 is TGTGCCAGCAGTGATGGCTACGAGCAGTACTTC.